A selection of T cell receptor beta chains follows, all from one sample in a study of blood T cells in healthy people across ages. TCRdb analysed the 5' RACE reads with MiXCR anew, one entry per CDR3 protein. The table shows over 950,000 distinct CDR3 sequences, with roughly two fifths occurring only once. Sequenced sample: blood. All receptors derive from a man between 18 and 35 years old in good health. CDR3s leave out the opening cysteine and the closing phenylalanine or tryptophan.

>TRBJ2-3|TRBV7-6|15
ASSLAKIAGSTDTQY
>TRBJ2-3|TRBV9|13
ASSVLGDSTDTQY
>TRBJ1-1|TRBV25-1|12
ASSEFGQGIGSF
>TRBJ2-3|TRBV18|13
ASSPRTATTDTQY
>TRBJ2-1|TRBV7-9|13
ASSQTSGGADGQF
>TRBJ1-5|TRBV20-1|11
SAQGGFSQPQH
>TRBJ1-4|TRBV7-9|17
ASGPLVSGVTLRGEKLF
>TRBJ1-1|TRBV10-3|12
AISDIRPGGEAF
>TRBJ2-3|TRBV20-1|13
SARGQTASTDTQY
>TRBJ2-1|TRBV19|12
ASSPTGPGNEQF
>TRBJ2-1|TRBV30|9
AGSDYNEQF
>TRBJ1-5|TRBV12-3/TRBV12-4|14
ASSLDRDRWNQPQH
>TRBJ2-1|TRBV6-2/TRBV6-3|15
ASSYAFSGLVFNEQF
>TRBJ2-6|TRBV21-1|16
ASSKVRRGGPGANVLT
>TRBJ2-7|TRBV20-1|13
SARDRKGQFYEQY
>TRBJ2-3|TRBV12-3/TRBV12-4|16
ASRLTNRGGPSTDTQY
>TRBJ2-6|TRBV6-2/TRBV6-3|14
ASSYSGRSGANVLT
>TRBJ2-7|TRBV27|13
ASSPSTVPPYEQY
>TRBJ1-2|TRBV20-1|10
SAYRGNYSYT
>TRBJ2-1|TRBV24-1|11
ATSEVSGGKQF